The 7 T cell receptor beta chains below all came from one sample that was sequenced in a study of cytomegalovirus exposure and HLA in healthy donors. 13 Jbeta primers and 60 Vbeta primers were used for the PCR. Assay used: immunoSEQ multiplex PCR; TCRdb lists only in-frame clones, some missing. The table records around 30,000 clones, about 62% of them present only once. Material for sequencing was PBMCs. The receptors here all came from a male donor in good health and CMV-seropositive.

Sample share makes this clone medium-sized. This chain connects TRBV5-1 to TRBJ2-1; TRBD1 matches 11 bases. Germline CDR1 reads SGHRS; CDR2 reads YFSETQ. The CDR3 sequence is 15 residues long. After removal of 2 bases from V and 10 bases from J, the junction contained 8 bases not matched to a gene. CDR3 residues: CASSLEGQGAREQFF. DNA for the CDR3: TGCGCCAGCAGCTTAGAAGGACAGGGGGCAAGGGAGCAGTTCTTC.

Regarding this clone: At one of its ends the junction is not consistent with the germline gene, which may arise from a read error. The chain joins TRBV9 to TRBJ2-7; possible D gene TRBD1, 6 bases. The germline V gene encodes CDR1 SGDLS and CDR2 YYNGEE. The CDR3 is 14 residues long. Written as DNA, the CDR3 is TGTGCCCGCAGCGCACCTACCAGGGGACACGAGCAGTCCTTC. Its protein is CARSAPTRGHEQSF.

This chain links TRBV7-9 with TRBJ1-5; no clear D gene. V lost 1 base, J lost 6 bases, and 4 bases lay in between. This CDR3 contains 12 residues. Germline assignment: CDR1 SEHNR and CDR2 FQNEAQ (reference sequence). The CDR3 nucleotides are TGTGCCAGCAGCTTAGGGGCTCAGCCCCAGCATTTT. Its protein is CASSLGAQPQHF.

The chain is built from TRBV9 and TRBJ2-1; TRBD2 matches at 9 bases. V was pared by 4 bases and J by 8 bases, with 16 bases of the junction left unmatched. This CDR3 is 17 amino acids long. Per the germline V gene, CDR1 is SGDLS and CDR2 is YYNGEE. Here the CDR3 reads CASSLNPRASGTDEQFF. CDR3 coding DNA: TGTGCCAGCAGCCTAAACCCGCGGGCTAGCGGGACCGATGAGCAGTTCTTC.

The chain employs TRBV19 and TRBJ2-7; D ambiguous. The germline gives CDR1 LNHDA, CDR2 SQIVND (reference sequence). V lost 3 bases and J 6 bases, leaving 12 bases between the germline ends. CDR3 length equals 13 residues. The CDR3 sequence is CASSMSAYFEQYF. The CDR3 DNA sequence: TGTGCCAGTAGTATGTCCGCCTATTTCGAGCAGTACTTC.

The chain has TRBV6-1 and TRBJ2-1, with D possibly TRBD1 on 5 matching bases. This CDR3 comprises 14 residues. CDR1 is MNHNS and CDR2 is SASEGT in the germline V gene. V lost 2 bases and J lost 3, with 8 bases in between. CDR3 sequence reads: CASSEQTDYNEQFF. The CDR3, as DNA: TGTGCCAGCAGTGAACAGACAGACTACAATGAGCAGTTCTTC.

In regard to this clone: The junction shows a germline mismatch at one end, possibly a read error. The gene calls are TRBV7-7 and TRBJ2-5, with 7 bases lining up with TRBD2. The CDR3 loop spans 14 amino acids. Germline CDR1 SSHAT, CDR2 FNYEAQ (reference sequence). DNA of the CDR3: TGTGCTAGCAGCCAGGGAGCGGGAACAGAGACCCAGTACTTC. Its translation: CASSQGAGTETQYF.